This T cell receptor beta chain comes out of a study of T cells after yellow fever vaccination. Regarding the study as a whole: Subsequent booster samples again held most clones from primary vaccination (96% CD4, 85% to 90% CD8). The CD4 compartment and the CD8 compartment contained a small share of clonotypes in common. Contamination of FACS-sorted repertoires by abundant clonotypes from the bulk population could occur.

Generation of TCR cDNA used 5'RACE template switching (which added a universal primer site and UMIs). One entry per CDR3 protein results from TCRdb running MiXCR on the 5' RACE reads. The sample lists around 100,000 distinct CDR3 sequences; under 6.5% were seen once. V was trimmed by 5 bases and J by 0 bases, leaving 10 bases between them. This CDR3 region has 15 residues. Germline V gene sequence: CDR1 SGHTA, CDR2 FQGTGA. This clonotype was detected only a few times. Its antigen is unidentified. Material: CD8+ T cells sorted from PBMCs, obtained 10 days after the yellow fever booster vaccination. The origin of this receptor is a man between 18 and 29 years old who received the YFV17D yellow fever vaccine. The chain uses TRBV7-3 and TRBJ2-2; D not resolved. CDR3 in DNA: TGTGCCAGCAGCCCGAGGTCATCGAACACCGGGGAGCTGTTTTTT. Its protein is CASSPRSSNTGELFF.